Each of the 16 T cell receptor beta chains below was sequenced from the same sample in a study of identical twins. Each CDR3 protein is one row after TCRdb ran MiXCR on the 5' RACE reads. The sample holds hundreds of thousands of distinct CDR3 sequences; 9% to 15% are singletons and the top ten take roughly 7.8%. The sample also formed part of further work on yellow fever vaccine responses in identical twins.

Sample: CD8+ T cells sorted from blood. The receptors come from a woman aged 18-29 years in good health.

This clonotype was found a few times. This CDR3 is CASSQVGGGLYGYTF. For the CDR3, the DNA is TGTGCCAGCAGCCAAGTGGGAGGGGGACTCTATGGCTACACCTTC. This chain connects TRBV14 to TRBJ1-2; TRBD1 might be the D (6 bases). There are 15 residues in the CDR3. V lost 1 base and J lost 4, with 13 bases in between. Germline V CDR1 and CDR2: SGHDN, FVKESK.

The table lists this clonotype with many counts. The chain recombines TRBV12-3 or TRBV12-4 with TRBJ2-2; D uncertain. The CDR3 sequence is 13 residues long. Trimming pared 6 bases from V and 0 bases from J, leaving 5 bases between. Here the CDR3 DNA reads TGTGCCAGCAGCGATCCGAACACCGGGGAGCTGTTTTTT. This sequence encodes CASSDPNTGELFF.

This clonotype was seen ten or more times. The chain links TRBV20-1 to TRBJ1-1; 9 nucleotides agree with TRBD1. J was trimmed by 4 bases and V by 0 bases; bases with no gene match: 9. The germline gives CDR1 DFQATT, CDR2 SNEGSKA (reference sequence). The CDR3 has 16 residues. The CDR3 here is CSARDPRDRARTEAFF. In DNA form, the CDR3 reads TGCAGTGCTAGAGATCCTCGGGACAGGGCTCGCACTGAAGCTTTCTTT.

The chain carries TRBV9 and TRBJ1-1; D unclear. Trimming pared 0 bases from V and 3 bases from J, leaving 3 bases between. Looked up from germline, CDR1 is SGDLS and CDR2 is YYNGEE. The CDR3 has 12 amino acids. CDR3 DNA: TGTGCCAGCAGCGTAGTAGACACTGAAGCTTTCTTT. Translated, it gives CASSVVDTEAFF.

The chain employs TRBV3-1 and TRBJ2-7; a weak D match, TRBD2 (6 bases). CDR1 is LGHDT and CDR2 is YNNKEL in the germline V gene (reference sequence). The CDR3 totals 13 residues. The V gene lost 4 bases and the J gene lost 5 bases, with 12 bases spanning the gap. CDR3 nucleotides: TGTGCCAGCAGCCGACTAGAAGGAGACGAGCAGTACTTC. This sequence encodes CASSRLEGDEQYF.

The rearrangement links TRBV5-1 to TRBJ2-7, with 10 nucleotides matching TRBD1. CDR1 is SGHRS, CDR2 YFSETQ, per germline. The CDR3 extends over 17 amino acids. V trimming: 0 bases; J trimming: 0 bases; junction bases outside the gene matches: 6. CDR3 nucleotides: TGCGCCAGCAGCTTGGGACAGGGGGCCCGAAGCTCCTACGAGCAGTACTTC. Protein: CASSLGQGARSSYEQYF.

The chain is built from TRBV6-5 and TRBJ2-7; 12 bases map to TRBD1. The V gene's germline CDR1 is MNHEY and CDR2 SVGAGI. The CDR3 runs 15 residues. Trimming removed 2 bases from V and 6 bases from J; junction bases left unmatched: 5. The CDR3 loop is CASSYRGQGAFEQYF. The DNA of the CDR3 is TGTGCCAGCAGTTACCGGGGACAGGGGGCGTTCGAGCAGTACTTC.

This clonotype has just a few counts. This chain connects TRBV20-1 to TRBJ2-1, with TRBD2 as a possible D gene (6 bases). CDR3 length equals 15 residues. Germline CDR1 DFQATT, CDR2 SNEGSKA (reference sequence). V lost 1 base, J lost 6 bases, and 16 bases lay in between. The CDR3 protein is CSARVGLAVGNEQFF. CDR3 sequence (DNA): TGCAGTGCTAGAGTAGGGTTAGCGGTAGGCAATGAGCAGTTCTTC.

This clonotype was recorded a few times. This rearrangement joins TRBV27 to TRBJ1-5, with D unclear. V was shortened by 2 bases and J by 3 bases, with 14 bases between the two germline ends. Germline CDR1 is MNHEY and CDR2 is SMNVEV (reference sequence). The CDR3 totals 16 residues. The CDR3 coding sequence is TGTGCCAGCAGTTTAGCCCCCCCGGGGTTCAATCAGCCCCAGCATTTT. It yields the protein CASSLAPPGFNQPQHF.

This clonotype was found a few times. The rearrangement links TRBV12-3 or TRBV12-4 to TRBJ2-1, with 8 bases matching TRBD1. The CDR3 runs 13 residues. Trimming removed 4 bases from V and 8 bases from J; junction bases left unmatched: 4. The CDR3 DNA is TGTGCCAGCAGTTGGGAGACAGGGGATGAGCAGTTCTTC. This sequence encodes CASSWETGDEQFF.

This clonotype was seen more than once but under ten times. The genes are TRBV7-6 and TRBJ2-1; D is uncertain. CDR1 SGHVS and CDR2 FNYEAQ come from the germline V gene. The CDR3 runs 16 residues. The ends were cut back, 0 bases at V and 0 bases at J, with 9 bases in the middle. The CDR3 spells CASSLAVGYSYNEQFF. Here the CDR3 DNA reads TGTGCCAGCAGCTTAGCGGTGGGGTACTCCTACAATGAGCAGTTCTTC.

This clonotype has more than one count but fewer than ten. The chain combines TRBV5-1 with TRBJ2-2; no definite D call. The germline CDR1 and CDR2 sequences are SGHRS and YFSETQ. CDR3 size: 14 residues. V shed 7 bases and J shed 4 bases, with 14 bases lying between them. CDR3 amino acids: CASPPGLPTGELFF. CDR3 coding DNA: TGCGCCAGCCCCCCCGGGCTACCCACCGGGGAGCTGTTTTTT.

The rearrangement joins TRBV12-3 or TRBV12-4 to TRBJ1-1, with TRBD1 as a possible D gene (5 bases). V lost 6 bases to trimming and J lost 4 bases, with 12 bases between them. The CDR3 has 13 residues. The CDR3 DNA reads TGTGCCAGCAGGGCGTCGGGGGGCACTGAAGCTTTCTTT. Amino acids: CASRASGGTEAFF.

The table lists this clonotype with a few counts. This chain uses TRBV7-9 with TRBJ2-2, with 8 bases lining up with TRBD1. Trimming took 6 bases from V and 6 from J; bases not matched to a gene: 12. Looked up from germline, CDR1 is SEHNR and CDR2 is FQNEAQ (reference sequence). The CDR3 contains 16 residues. CDR3 residues: CASRLWTGIIAGELFF. The CDR3 DNA follows: TGTGCCAGCAGATTATGGACAGGGATTATCGCCGGGGAGCTGTTTTTT.

The table lists this clonotype with a few counts. V is TRBV4-1 and J is TRBJ2-3; D is possibly TRBD1 (5 bases). Trimming shortened V by 2 bases and J by 0 bases, and 12 bases separated the two germline ends. There are 16 residues in the CDR3. Germline V gene sequence: CDR1 MGHRA, CDR2 YSYEKL. For the CDR3, the DNA is TGCGCCAGCAGCCAAAGACGGGCAGGGAGCACAGATACGCAGTATTTT. Its translation is CASSQRRAGSTDTQYF.

This clonotype has a count of ten or more. The CDR3 region has the DNA TGTGCCAGCACGGGTATGGCCACGAACATTCAGTACTTC. Protein sequence: CASTGMATNIQYF. V gene TRBV12-3 or TRBV12-4 combines with J gene TRBJ2-4; no firm D call. CDR3 length: 13 amino acids. Trimming stripped 7 bases from V and 7 bases from J, with 14 bases between.